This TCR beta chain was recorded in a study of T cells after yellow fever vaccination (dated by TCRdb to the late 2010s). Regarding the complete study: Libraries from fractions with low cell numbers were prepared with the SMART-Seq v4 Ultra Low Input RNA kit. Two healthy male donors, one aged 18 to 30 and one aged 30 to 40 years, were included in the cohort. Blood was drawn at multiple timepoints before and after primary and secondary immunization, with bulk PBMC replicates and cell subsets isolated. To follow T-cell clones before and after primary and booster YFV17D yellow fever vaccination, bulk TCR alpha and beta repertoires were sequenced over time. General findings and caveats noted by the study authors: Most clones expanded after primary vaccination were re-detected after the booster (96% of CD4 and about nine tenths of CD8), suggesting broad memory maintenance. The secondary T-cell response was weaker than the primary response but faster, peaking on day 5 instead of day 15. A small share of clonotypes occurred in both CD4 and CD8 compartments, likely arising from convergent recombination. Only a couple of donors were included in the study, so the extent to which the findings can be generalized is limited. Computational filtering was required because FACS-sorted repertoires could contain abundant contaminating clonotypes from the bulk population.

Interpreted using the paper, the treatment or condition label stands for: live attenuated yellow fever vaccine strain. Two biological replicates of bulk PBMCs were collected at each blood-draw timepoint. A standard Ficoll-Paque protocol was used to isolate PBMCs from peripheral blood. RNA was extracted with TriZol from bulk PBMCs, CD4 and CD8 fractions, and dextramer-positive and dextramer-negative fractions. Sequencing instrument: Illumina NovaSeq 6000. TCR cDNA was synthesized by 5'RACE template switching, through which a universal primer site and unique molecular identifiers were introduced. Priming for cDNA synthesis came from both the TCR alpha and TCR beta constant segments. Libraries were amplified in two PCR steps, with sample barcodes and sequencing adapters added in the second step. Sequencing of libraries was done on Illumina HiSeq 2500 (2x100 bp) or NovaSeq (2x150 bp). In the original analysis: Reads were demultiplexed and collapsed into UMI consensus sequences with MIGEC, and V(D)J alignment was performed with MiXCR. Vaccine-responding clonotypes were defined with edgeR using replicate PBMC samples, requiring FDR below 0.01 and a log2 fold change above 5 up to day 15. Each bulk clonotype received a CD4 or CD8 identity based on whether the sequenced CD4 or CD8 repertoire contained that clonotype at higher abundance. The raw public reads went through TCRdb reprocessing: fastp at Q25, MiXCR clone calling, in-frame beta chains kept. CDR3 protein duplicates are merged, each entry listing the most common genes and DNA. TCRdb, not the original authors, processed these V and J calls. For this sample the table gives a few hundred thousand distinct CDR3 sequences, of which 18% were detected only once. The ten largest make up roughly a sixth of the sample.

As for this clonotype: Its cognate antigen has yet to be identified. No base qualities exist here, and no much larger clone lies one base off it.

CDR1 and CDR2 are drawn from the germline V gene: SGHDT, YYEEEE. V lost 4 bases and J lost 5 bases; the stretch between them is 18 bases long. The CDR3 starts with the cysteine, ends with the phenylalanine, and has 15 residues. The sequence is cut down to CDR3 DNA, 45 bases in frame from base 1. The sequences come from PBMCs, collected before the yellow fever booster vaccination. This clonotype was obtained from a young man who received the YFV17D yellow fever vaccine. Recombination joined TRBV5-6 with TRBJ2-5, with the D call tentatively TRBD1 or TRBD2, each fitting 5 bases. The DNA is TGTGCCAGCAGCCCGAGGGCAGGGACCACGGAGACCCAGTACTTC. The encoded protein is CASSPRAGTTETQYF.